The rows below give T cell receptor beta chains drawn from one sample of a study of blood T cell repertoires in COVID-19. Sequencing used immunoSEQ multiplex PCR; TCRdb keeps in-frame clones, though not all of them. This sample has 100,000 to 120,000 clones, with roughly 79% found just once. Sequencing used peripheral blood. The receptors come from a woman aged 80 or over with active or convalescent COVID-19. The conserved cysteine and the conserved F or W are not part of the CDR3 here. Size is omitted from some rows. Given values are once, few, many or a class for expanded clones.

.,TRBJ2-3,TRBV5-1,ASSSARDTQY
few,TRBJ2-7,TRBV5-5,ASSLDRGTGEQY
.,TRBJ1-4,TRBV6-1,ASSDFWQGDEKLF
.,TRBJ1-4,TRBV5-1,ASSLGTQGRGEKLF
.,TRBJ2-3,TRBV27,ASRITSTDTQY
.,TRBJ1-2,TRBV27,ASSRLGQDNYGYT
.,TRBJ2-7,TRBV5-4,ASSSSGYYREQY
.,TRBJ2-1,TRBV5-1,ASSSRTSGILKGSYNEQF
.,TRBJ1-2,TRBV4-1,ASSQGRIGYGYT
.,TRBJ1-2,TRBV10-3,ATGGALGYGYT
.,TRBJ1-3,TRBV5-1,ASSLTGGAGNTIY
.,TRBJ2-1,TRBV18,ASSPLEGLDNEQF
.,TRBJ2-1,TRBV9,ASSVGLAGGVYEQF
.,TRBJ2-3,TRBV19,ASSMGGRAADTQY
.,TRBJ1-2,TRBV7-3,ASSPTGGLGGYT
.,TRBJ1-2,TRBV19,ASNGDSRGYT